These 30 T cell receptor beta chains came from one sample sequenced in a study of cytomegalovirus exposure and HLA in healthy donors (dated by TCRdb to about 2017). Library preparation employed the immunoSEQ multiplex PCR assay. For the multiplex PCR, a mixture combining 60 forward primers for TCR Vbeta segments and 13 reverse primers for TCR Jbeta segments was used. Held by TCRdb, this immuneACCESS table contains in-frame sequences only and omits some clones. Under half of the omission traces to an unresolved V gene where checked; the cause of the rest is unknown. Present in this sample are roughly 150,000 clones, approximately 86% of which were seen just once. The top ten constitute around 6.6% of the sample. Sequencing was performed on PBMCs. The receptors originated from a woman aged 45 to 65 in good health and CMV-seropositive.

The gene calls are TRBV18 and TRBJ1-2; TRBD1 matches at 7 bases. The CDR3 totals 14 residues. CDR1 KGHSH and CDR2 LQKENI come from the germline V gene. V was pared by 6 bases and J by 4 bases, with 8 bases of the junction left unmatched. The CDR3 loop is CASSLGTETYGYTF. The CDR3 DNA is TGTGCCAGCTCCCTCGGGACAGAGACCTATGGCTACACCTTC.

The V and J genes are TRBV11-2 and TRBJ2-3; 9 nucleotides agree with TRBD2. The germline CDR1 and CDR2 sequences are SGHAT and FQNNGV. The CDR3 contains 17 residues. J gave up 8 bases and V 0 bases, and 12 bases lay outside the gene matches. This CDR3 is CASSLDAAGGSLSTQYF. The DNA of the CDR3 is TGTGCCAGCAGCTTAGATGCGGCGGGGGGGTCCCTCTCTACGCAGTATTTT.

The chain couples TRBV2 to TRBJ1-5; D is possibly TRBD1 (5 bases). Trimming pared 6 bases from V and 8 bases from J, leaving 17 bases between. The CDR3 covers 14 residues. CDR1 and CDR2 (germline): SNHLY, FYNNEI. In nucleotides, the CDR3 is TGTGCCAGCAGCCCCGGGACTGGGAGGGAGCCCCAGCATTTT. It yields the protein CASSPGTGREPQHF. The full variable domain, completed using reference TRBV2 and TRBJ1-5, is EPEVTQTPSHQVTQMGQEVILRCVPISNHLYFYWYRQILGQKVEFLVSFYNNEISEKSEIFDDQFSVERPDGSNFTLKIRSTKLEDSAMYFCASSPGTGREPQHFGDGTRLSIL.

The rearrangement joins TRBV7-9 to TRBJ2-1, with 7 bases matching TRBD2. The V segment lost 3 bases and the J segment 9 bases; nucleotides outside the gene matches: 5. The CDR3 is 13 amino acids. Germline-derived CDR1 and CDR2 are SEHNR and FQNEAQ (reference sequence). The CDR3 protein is CASSFTSDVEQFF. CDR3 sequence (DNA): TGTGCCAGCAGCTTTACTAGCGACGTTGAGCAGTTCTTC.

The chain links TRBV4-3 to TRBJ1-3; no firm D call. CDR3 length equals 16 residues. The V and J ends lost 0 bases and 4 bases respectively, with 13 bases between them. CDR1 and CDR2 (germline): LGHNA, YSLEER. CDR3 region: CASSQDEFSTGNTIYF. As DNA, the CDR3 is TGCGCCAGCAGCCAAGATGAGTTCTCAACGGGAAACACCATATATTTT.

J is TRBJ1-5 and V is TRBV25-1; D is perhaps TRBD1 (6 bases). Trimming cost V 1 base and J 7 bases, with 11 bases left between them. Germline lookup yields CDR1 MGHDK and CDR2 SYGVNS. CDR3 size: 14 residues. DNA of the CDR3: TGTGCCAGCAGTGAATCTAGGGGGAACCAGCCCCAGCATTTT. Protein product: CASSESRGNQPQHF.

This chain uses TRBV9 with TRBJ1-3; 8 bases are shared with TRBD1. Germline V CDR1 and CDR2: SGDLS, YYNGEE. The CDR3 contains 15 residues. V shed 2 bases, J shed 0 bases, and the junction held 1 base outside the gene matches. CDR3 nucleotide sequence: TGTGCCAGCAGCGTGGGACAGGTCTCTGGAAACACCATATATTTT. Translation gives CASSVGQVSGNTIYF.

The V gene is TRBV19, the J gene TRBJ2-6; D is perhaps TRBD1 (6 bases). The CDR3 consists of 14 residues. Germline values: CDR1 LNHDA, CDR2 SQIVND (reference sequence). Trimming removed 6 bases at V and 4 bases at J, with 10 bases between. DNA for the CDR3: TGTGCCAGTAGCAGGGGTCCAGGGGCCAACGTCCTGACTTTC. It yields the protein CASSRGPGANVLTF.

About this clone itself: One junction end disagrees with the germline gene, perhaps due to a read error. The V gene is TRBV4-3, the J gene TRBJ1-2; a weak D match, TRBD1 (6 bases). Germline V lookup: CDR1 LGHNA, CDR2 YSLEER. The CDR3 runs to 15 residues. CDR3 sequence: CASGQEPKGVYGYTF. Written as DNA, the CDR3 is TGCGCCAGCGGCCAAGAACCTAAGGGGGTCTATGGCTACACCTTC.

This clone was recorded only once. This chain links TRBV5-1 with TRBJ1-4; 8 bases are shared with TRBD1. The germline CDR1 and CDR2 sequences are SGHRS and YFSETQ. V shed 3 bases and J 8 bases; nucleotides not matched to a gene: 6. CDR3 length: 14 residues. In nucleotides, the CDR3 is TGCGCCAGCAGCTCAGGGGGCGCGGGGGAAAAACTGTTTTTT. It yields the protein CASSSGGAGEKLFF.

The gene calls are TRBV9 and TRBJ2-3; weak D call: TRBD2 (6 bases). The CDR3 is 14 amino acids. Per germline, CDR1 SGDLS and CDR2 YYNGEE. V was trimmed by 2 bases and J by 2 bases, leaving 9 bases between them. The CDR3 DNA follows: TGTGCCAGCAGCGTGGGGGACTCCACAGATACGCAGTATTTT. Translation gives CASSVGDSTDTQYF.

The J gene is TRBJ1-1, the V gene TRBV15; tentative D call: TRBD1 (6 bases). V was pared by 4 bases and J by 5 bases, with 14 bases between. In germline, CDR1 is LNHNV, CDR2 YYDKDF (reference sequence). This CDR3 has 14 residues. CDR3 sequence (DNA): TGTGCCACCAGCATTGGGGGCTTGCTTACTGAAGCTTTCTTT. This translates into CATSIGGLLTEAFF.

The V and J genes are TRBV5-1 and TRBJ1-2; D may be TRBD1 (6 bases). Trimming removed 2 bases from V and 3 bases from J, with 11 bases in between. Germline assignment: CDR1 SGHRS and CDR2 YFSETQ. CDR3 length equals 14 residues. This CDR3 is CASSFLQGDYGYTF. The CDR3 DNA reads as TGCGCCAGCAGCTTTTTACAGGGAGACTATGGCTACACCTTC.

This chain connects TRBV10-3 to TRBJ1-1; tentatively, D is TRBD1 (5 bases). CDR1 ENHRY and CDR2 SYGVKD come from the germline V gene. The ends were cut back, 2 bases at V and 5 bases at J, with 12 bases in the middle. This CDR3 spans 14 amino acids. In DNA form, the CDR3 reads TGTGCCATCAGTGAGGTCAGGGTGTTTACTGAAGCTTTCTTT. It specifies CAISEVRVFTEAFF.

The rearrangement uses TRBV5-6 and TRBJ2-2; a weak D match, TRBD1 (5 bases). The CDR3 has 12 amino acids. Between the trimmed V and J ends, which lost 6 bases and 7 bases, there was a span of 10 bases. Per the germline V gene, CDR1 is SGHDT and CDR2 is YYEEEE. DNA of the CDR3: TGTGCCAGCAACCGAAGGGGCGGGGAGCTGTTTTTT. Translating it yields CASNRRGGELFF.

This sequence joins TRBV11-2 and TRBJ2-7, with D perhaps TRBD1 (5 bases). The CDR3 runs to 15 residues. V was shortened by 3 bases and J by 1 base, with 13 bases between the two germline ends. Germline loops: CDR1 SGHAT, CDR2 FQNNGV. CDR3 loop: CASSFFLGESYEQYF. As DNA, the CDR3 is TGTGCCAGCAGCTTTTTCCTAGGGGAATCCTACGAGCAGTACTTC.

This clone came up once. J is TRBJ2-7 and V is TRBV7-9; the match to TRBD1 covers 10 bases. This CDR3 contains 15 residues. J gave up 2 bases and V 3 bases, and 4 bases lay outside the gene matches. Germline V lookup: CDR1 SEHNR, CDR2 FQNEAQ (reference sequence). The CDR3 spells CASSLAGQGPYEQYF. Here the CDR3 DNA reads TGTGCCAGCAGCTTGGCGGGACAGGGGCCCTACGAGCAGTACTTC.

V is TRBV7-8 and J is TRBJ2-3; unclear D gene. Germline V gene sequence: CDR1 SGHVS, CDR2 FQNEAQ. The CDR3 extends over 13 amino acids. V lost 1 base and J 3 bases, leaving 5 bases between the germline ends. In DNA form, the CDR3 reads TGTGCCAGCAGCTTAGGAGTTACAGATACGCAGTATTTT. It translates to CASSLGVTDTQYF.

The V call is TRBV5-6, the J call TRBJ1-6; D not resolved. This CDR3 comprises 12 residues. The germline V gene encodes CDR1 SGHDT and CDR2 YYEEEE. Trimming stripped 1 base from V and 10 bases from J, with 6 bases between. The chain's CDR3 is CASSLRSSPLHF. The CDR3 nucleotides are TGTGCCAGCAGCTTGCGGTCGTCACCCCTCCACTTT.

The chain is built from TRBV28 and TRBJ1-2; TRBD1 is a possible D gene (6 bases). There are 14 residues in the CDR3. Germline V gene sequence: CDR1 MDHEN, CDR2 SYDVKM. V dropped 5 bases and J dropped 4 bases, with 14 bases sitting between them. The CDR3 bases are TGTGCCAGCAGTCGGACAGTGGGTTCCTATGGCTACACCTTC. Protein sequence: CASSRTVGSYGYTF.

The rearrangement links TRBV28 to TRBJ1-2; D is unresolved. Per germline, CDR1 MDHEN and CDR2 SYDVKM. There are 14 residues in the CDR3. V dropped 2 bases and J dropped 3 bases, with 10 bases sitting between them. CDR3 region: CASSLVGAYYGYTF. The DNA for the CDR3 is TGTGCCAGCAGTTTAGTGGGCGCCTACTATGGCTACACCTTC.

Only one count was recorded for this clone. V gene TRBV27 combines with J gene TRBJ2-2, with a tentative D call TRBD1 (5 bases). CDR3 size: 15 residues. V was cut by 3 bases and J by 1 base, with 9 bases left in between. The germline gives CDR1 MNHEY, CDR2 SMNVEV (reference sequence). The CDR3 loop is CASSFQGLNTGELFF. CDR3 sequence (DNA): TGTGCCAGCAGTTTTCAGGGCCTGAACACCGGGGAGCTGTTTTTT.

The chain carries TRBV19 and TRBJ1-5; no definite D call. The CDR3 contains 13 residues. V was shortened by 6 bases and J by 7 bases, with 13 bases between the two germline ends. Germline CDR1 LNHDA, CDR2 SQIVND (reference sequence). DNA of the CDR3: TGTGCCAGTAGCCCCCGTGGAGGACAGCCCCAGCATTTT. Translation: CASSPRGGQPQHF.

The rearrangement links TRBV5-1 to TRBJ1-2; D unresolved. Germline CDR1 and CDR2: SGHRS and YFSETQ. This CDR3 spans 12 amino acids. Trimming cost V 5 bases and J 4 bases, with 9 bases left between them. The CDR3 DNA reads TGCGCCAGCAGGGAGGGCGCCTATGGCTACACCTTC. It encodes CASREGAYGYTF.

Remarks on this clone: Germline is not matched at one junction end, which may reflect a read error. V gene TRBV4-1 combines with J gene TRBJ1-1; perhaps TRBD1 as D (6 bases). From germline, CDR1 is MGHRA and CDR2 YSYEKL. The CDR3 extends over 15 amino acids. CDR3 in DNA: TGTGCCAGCAGCCAGGCGACAGGCCCCGGAGCTGAAGCTTTCTTT. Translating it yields CASSQATGPGAEAFF.

CDR3 region: CASSRDRGTFYEQYF. CDR3 DNA: TGTGCCAGCAGCCGGGACAGGGGAACCTTCTACGAGCAGTACTTC. The chain links TRBV5-5 to TRBJ2-7, with 10 nucleotides matching TRBD1. CDR3 length equals 15 residues. Germline V CDR1 and CDR2: SGHKS, YYEKEE (reference sequence). V was clipped by 4 bases and J by 3 bases; unmatched bases: 7.

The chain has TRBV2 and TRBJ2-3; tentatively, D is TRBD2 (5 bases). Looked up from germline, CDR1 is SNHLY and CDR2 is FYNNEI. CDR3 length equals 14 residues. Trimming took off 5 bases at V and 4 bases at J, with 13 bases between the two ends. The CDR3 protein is CASSLSALADTQYF. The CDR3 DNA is TGTGCCAGCAGTCTTAGCGCGCTCGCAGATACGCAGTATTTT.

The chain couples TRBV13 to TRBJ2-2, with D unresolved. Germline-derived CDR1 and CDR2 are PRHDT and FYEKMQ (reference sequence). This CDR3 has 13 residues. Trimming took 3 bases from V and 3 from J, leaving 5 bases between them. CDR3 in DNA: TGTGCCAGCAGCTTCGAGGACACCGGGGAGCTGTTTTTT. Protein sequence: CASSFEDTGELFF.

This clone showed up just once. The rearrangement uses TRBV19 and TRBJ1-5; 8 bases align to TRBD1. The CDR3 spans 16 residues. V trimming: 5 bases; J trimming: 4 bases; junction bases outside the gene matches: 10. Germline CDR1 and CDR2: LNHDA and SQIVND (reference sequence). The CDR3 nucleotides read TGTGCCAGTAGTCCAGAGAGCCAGGGGGCGAATCAGCCCCAGCATTTT. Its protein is CASSPESQGANQPQHF.

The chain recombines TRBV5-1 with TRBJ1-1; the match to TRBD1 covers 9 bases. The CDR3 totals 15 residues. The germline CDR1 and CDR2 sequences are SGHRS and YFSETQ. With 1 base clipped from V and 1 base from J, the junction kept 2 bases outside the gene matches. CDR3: CASSLTGGQNTEAFF. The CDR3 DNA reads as TGCGCCAGCAGCTTGACAGGGGGCCAGAACACTGAAGCTTTCTTT.